This T cell receptor (beta chain) emerged from a study of T cell responses to AZD1222 COVID-19 vaccine. TCRdb's table, derived via immunoSEQ multiplex PCR, lists solely in-frame clones and lacks some. In the table there are 180,000 or so clones, approximately 90% of which are singletons. Notes on this clone: Its specificity is unknown.

The CDR3 has 16 residues. Whole-study findings and limits: Spike as a whole was targeted by vaccine-associated CD4 TCRs, dominant at 160-218 and 743-854.

The origin of this receptor is an adult who received the AZD1222 COVID-19 vaccine. The J gene is TRBJ1-2, the V gene TRBV1; the table's TRBD1 call for D was not verified on the DNA. TRBV1 counts as a pseudogene. The material was peripheral blood, obtained 28 days after the second AZD1222 dose. CDR3 in DNA: TGCACCAGCAGCCAAATAGCCCTACGGACAGGGGGTGGCTACACCTTC. Protein: CTSSQIALRTGGGYTF.